This T cell receptor beta chain originates from a study of control samples from healthy donors and cancer patients. The protocol was immunoSEQ multiplex PCR, while the TCRdb copy is restricted to in-frame clones and leaves out a portion. The table has 60,000 to 95,000 clones, roughly 90% seen once. The receptor was derived from a woman aged 45-59 years with colorectal cancer. Source material: PBMCs.

The CDR3 DNA reads TGTGCCAGCAGTGAATCCCGACAGGGGGCGGATGGCTACACCTTC. It codes for CASSESRQGADGYTF. This chain connects TRBV25-1 to TRBJ1-2; TRBD1 matches 10 bases. Losses at the gene ends were 1 base for V and 6 bases for J; bases not matched to a gene: 5. Germline V gene data show CDR1 as MGHDK and CDR2 as SYGVNS. The CDR3 is 15 amino acids.